The clone carrying this T cell receptor (beta chain) turned up a few times. As yet, its antigen is unknown. This sample stems from a study of T cell repertoires in cytomegalovirus infection. Study background: Evidence of both CMV infection and a matching HLA type came from public TCR beta signatures.

Via MiXCR, TCRdb re-called the reads, giving one row per CDR3 protein. The sample holds just over 450,000 distinct CDR3 sequences, 42% seen once. Germline trimming cut 8 bases from V and 4 bases from J; bases unmatched to any gene: 6. This CDR3 is built from 13 residues. CDR1 and CDR2 (germline): MNHEY, SMNVEV (reference sequence). Study-level findings and limits: HLA-C-restricted CMV clonotypes gave the most frequent clonotype in two of eight donors. CMV carriers with the relevant HLA were identified by cumulative public TCR beta family frequency.

This chain uses TRBV27 with TRBJ2-3; 7 nucleotides line up with TRBD2. Sequencing used cultured PBMCs, obtained from culture after CMV antigen stimulation. The sequence was collected from a human donor in good health (CMV status not recorded). Some clones in this sample may be carry-over from other donors' samples. CDR3 sequence reads: CASGNSGADTQYF. The CDR3 coding sequence is TGTGCCAGCGGCAACAGCGGGGCAGATACGCAGTATTTT.